This record covers a single T cell receptor beta chain. What it recognizes is unknown. V was trimmed by 6 bases and J by 4 bases, leaving 13 bases between them. Germline CDR1 MNHEY, CDR2 SVGAGI. The CDR3 totals 13 residues. The sorted-subset replicate PCRs were given roughly 190 ng DNA, which is 27,000 or so T cell genomes. The method was immunoSEQ multiplex PCR; TCRdb's version includes in-frame clones alone and lacks a portion of them. The profile shows about 110,000 clones, under 70% of them singletons. Donors were healthy HIV-negative adults without recent acute infections or vaccinations. These data are taken from a study of shared clonotypes between healthy human individuals. At the level of the study: Plates per donor: three CD4 naive, three CD4 memory, two CD8 naive, one CD8 memory. General observations from the study: The study found lower generation probabilities in non-shared clonotypes than in those shared by all four donors.

Material: memory CD8+ T cells sorted from blood. The sample's subset: CD45RO+ cells pooled with CCR7-negative TemRA cells. The chain carries TRBV6-5 and TRBJ2-7; D is unclear. The receptor comes from a woman aged 30 to 39 in good health. CDR3 nucleotide sequence: TGTGCCAGCAGCTCAGACTCGTTTTACGAGCAGTACTTC. This encodes CASSSDSFYEQYF.